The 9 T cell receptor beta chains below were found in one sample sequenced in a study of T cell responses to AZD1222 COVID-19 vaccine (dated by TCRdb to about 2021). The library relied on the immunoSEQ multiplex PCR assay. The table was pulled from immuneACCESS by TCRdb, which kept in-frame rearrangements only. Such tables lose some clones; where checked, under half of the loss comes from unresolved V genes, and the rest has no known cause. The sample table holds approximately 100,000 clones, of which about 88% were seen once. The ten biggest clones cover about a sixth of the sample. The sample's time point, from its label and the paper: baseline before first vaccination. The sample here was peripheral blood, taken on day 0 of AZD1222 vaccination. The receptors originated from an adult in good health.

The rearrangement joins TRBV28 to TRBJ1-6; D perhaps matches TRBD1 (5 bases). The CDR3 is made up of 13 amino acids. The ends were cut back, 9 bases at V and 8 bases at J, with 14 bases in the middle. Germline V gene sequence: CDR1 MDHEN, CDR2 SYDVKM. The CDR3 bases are TGTGCCAGAATTTTATGGGGGTATTCACCCCTCCACTTT. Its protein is CARILWGYSPLHF.

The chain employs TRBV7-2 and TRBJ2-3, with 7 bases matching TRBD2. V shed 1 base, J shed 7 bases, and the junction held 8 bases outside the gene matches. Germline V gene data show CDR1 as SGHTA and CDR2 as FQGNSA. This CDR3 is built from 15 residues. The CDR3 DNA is TGTGCCAGCAGCTTAGACGGGGGGACCGCTTATACGCAGTATTTT. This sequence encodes CASSLDGGTAYTQYF.

Here the CDR3 DNA reads TGTGCCAGCTCAGTAGATAGGCAGCCCCAGCATTTT. Its translation: CASSVDRQPQHF. The chain has TRBV18 and TRBJ1-5; no definite D call. Between the trimmed V and J ends, which lost 5 bases and 7 bases, there was a span of 9 bases. The CDR3 length is 12 residues. CDR1 is KGHSH and CDR2 is LQKENI in the germline V gene.

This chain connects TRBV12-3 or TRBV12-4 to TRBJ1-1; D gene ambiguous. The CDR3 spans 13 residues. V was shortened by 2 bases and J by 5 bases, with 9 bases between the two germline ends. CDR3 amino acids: CASSLYFGTEAFF. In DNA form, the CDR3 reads TGTGCCAGCAGTTTATACTTCGGGACTGAAGCTTTCTTT.

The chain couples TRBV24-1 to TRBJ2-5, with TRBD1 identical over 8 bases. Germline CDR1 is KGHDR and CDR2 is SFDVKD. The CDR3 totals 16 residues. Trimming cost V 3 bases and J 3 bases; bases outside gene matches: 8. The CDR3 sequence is CATSDAPTDREETQYF. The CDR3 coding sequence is TGTGCCACCAGTGATGCCCCCACGGACAGGGAAGAGACCCAGTACTTC.

CDR3 DNA sequence: TGTGCCAGCTCGTCCCCGCTAGAGACCTACGAGCAGTACTTC. Amino acid sequence: CASSSPLETYEQYF. V gene TRBV18 combines with J gene TRBJ2-7, with D unresolved. Germline V gene data show CDR1 as KGHSH and CDR2 as LQKENI. This CDR3 contains 14 residues. V gave up 6 bases and J gave up 2 bases, with 14 bases separating them.

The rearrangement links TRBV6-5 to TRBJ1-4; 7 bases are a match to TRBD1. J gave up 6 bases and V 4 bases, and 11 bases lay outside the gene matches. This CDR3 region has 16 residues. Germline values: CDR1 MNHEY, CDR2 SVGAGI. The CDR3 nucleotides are TGTGCCAGCAGTTCCACAGGGGTGGTGGTGGATGAAAAACTGTTTTTT. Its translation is CASSSTGVVVDEKLFF.

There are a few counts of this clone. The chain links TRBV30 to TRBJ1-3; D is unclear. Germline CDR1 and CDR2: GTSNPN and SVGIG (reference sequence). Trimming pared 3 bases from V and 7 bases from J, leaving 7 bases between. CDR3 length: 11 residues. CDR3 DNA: TGTGCCTGGAGACAGACTAACACCATATATTTT. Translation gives CAWRQTNTIYF.

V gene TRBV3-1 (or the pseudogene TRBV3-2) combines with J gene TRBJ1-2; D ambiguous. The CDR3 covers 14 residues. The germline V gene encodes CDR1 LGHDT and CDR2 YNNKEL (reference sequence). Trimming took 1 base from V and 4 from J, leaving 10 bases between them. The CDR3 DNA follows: TGTGCCAGCAGCCAAGGGTCGGCGGGCTATGGCTACACCTTC. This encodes CASSQGSAGYGYTF.